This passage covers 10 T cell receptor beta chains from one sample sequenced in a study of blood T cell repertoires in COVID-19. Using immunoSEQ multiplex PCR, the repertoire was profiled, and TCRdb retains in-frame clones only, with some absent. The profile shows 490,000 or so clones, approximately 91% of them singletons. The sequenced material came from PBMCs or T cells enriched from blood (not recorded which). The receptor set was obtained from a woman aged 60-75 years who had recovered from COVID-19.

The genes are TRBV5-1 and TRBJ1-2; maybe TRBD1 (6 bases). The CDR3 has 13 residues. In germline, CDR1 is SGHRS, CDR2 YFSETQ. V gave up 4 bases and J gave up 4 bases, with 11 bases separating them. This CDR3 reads CASSGGAGYGYTF. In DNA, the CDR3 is TGCGCCAGCAGCGGGGGGGCCGGCTATGGCTACACCTTC.

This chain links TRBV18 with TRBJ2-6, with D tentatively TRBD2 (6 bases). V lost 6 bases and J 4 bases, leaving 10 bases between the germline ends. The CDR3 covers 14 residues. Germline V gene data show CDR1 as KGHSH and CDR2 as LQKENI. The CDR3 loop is CASSPGGGANVLTF. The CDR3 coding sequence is TGTGCCAGCTCCCCCGGGGGAGGGGCCAACGTCCTGACTTTC.

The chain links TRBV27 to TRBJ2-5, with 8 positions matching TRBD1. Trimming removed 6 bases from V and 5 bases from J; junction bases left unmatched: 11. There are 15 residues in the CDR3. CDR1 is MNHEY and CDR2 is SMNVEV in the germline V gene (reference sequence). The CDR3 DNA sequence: TGTGCCAGCAGCCGCAGGGGGCTAGCGTGGGAGACCCAGTACTTC. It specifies CASSRRGLAWETQYF.

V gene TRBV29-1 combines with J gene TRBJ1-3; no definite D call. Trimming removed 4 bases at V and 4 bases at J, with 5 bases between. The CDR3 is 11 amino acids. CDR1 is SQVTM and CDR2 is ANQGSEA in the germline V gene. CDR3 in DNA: TGCAGCGTTGCGGAGGGAAACACCATATATTTT. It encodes CSVAEGNTIYF.

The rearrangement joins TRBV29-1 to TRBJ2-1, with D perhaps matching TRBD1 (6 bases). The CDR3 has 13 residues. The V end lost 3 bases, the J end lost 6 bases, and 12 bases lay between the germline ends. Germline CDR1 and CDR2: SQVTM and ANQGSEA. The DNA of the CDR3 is TGCAGCGTTGATGGACAAGGGGGCAATGAGCAGTTCTTC. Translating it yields CSVDGQGGNEQFF.

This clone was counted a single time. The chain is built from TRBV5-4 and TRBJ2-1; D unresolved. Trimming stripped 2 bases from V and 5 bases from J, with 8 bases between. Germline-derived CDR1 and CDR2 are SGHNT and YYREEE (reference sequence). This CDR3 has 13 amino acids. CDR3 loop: CASSFELNNEQFF. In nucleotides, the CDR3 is TGTGCCAGCAGCTTTGAGCTAAACAATGAGCAGTTCTTC.

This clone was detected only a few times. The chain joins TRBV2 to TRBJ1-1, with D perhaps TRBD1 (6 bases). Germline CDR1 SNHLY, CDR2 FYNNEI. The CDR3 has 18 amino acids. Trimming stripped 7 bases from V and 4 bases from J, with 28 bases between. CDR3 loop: CASNMRGGDGWAGTEAFF. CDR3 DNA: TGTGCCAGCAACATGAGGGGGGGCGATGGCTGGGCGGGCACTGAAGCTTTCTTT.

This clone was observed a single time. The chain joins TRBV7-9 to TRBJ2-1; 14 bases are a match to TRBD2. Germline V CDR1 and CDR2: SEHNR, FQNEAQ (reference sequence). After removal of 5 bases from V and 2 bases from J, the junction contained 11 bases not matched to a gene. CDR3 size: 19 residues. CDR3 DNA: TGTGCCAGCAGCACCCGGGGGACTAGCGGGGGTCCGGCCTACAATGAGCAGTTCTTC. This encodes CASSTRGTSGGPAYNEQFF.

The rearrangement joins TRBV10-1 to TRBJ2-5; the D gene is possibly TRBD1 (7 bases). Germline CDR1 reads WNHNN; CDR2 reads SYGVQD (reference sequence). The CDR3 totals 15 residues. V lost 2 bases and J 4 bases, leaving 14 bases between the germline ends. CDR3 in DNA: TGCGCCAGCAGTGAGAACTCAGGGGGGATAGAGACCCAGTACTTC. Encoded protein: CASSENSGGIETQYF.

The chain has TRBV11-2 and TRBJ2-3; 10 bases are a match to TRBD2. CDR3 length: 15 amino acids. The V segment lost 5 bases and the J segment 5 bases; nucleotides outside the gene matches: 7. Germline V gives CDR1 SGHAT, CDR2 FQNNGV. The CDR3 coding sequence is TGTGCCAGCAGCCCCGGAGCGGGGGGGCAAGATACGCAGTATTTT. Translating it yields CASSPGAGGQDTQYF.